This is a list of T cell receptor beta chains from one sample in a study of cytomegalovirus exposure and HLA in healthy donors. Assay: immunoSEQ multiplex PCR; the TCRdb copy retains only in-frame clones and omits some. Of some 150,000 clones in the sample, approximately 79% are singletons; the top ten hold roughly 2%. The sample taken for sequencing was PBMCs. All receptors derive from a man between 35 and 55 years old in good health and CMV-seronegative. The conserved cysteine and the conserved F or W are not part of the CDR3 here. Fields, in order: clone size, V gene, J gene, D gene, CDR3 protein. A D gene is named only where the DNA matches it firmly. Some rows mark clone size as missing; the rest say once, few, many or name a class of expanded clone.

.	TRBV9	TRBJ2-6	.	ASSVVSGNSGANGLT
.	TRBV19	TRBJ2-3	.	ATSLAITDTQY
.	TRBV11-2	TRBJ2-1	.	ASSTRGVRQF
.	TRBV2	TRBJ2-3	.	ASGGLRSTDTQY
.	TRBV6-6	TRBJ2-1	.	ASSYRGAGSYNEQF
few	TRBV28	TRBJ1-5	.	ASSFGGLPQH
.	TRBV20-1	TRBJ1-1	.	SPTGNTEAF
.	TRBV5-1	TRBJ2-7	.	ASSRHLSSYEQY
.	TRBV18	TRBJ2-5	TRBD1	ASSRPGTGFQETQY
.	TRBV29-1	TRBJ2-1	TRBD2	SVLGLAFSVNEQF
.	TRBV9	TRBJ2-7	TRBD2	ASSVEPGGVYEQY
.	TRBV7-8	TRBJ1-1	TRBD1	ASSLGRIGTGNTEAF
.	TRBV29-1	TRBJ2-3	TRBD2	SVEVGGLGDTQY
.	TRBV4-3	TRBJ2-3	.	ASSQENRLGADTQY
.	TRBV27	TRBJ2-1	.	ASSLLAPHHEQF